In this sample, the clone carrying this T cell receptor (beta chain) turned up once. Its antigen is not known. Anti-CD3/anti-CD28 beads served as a nonspecific positive control stimulus. Responding CD4+ T cells were sorted by upregulation of both CD40 ligand and CD69. Undetectable plasma HIV-1 RNA below 50 copies/mL lasted at least 4 years. Germline-derived CDR1 and CDR2 are SEHNR and FQNEAQ (reference sequence). V was shortened by 5 bases and J by 3 bases, with 11 bases between the two germline ends. The CDR3 spans 14 residues. These data are taken from a study of persistence of HIV-infected CD4 T cells. Sequencing used immunoSEQ version 4 in survey mode. Sequencing was performed with immunoSEQ multiplex PCR; in TCRdb, only in-frame clones are kept and a portion is missing. The profile covers under 50,000 clones, with 91% appearing a single time and under 2% taken by the ten largest. Study-level findings and limits: Antigen-responding cells were enriched for degenerate expanded CDR3beta sequences.

The source of this sequence is an adult man with HIV who was CMV-seropositive. The sequences come from CD4+ T cells sorted from PBMCs after approximately 19-hour stimulation, collected from a patient who received antiretroviral therapy. This sequence joins TRBV7-9 and TRBJ1-3; D gene ambiguous. In nucleotides, the CDR3 is TGTGCCAGCAGCCACGCCGGTTTTGGAAACACCATATATTTT. It translates to CASSHAGFGNTIYF. The variable domain in full, with the rest retrieved from reference TRBV7-9 and TRBJ1-3, is DTGVSQNPRHKITKRGQNVTFRCDPISEHNRLYWYRQTLGQGPEFLTYFQNEAQLEKSRLLSDRFSAERPKGSFSTLEIQRTEQGDSAMYLCASSHAGFGNTIYFGEGSWLTVV.